What follows describes a single T cell receptor beta chain. The source of the sample is a study of blood T cell repertoires in COVID-19. About the research overall: PBMCs, B-cell-depleted T cells, or T cells were the source of the cDNA or gDNA that made up the material.

Authors' analysis steps: Estimated nucleated cell counts came from reference gene primer amplification. TCRdb's table, derived via immunoSEQ multiplex PCR, lists solely in-frame clones and lacks some. Clone size and V and J calls were adopted from that table, with D and trimming inferred from the DNA. The sample has around 260,000 clones, 83% seen once; the top ten hold over 9%. V gave up 6 bases and J gave up 8 bases, with 19 bases separating them. This CDR3 contains 14 residues. Germline V CDR1 and CDR2: MDHEN, SYDVKM. The sequenced sample was peripheral blood. This rearrangement joins TRBV28 to TRBJ1-2; D gene unclear. The sequence was collected from a woman in her fifties or sixties who had recovered from COVID-19. The CDR3 sequence is CASRGRVLRWGYTF. CDR3 bases: TGTGCCAGCAGGGGCAGAGTCCTAAGATGGGGCTACACCTTC.